The text below deals with one TCR beta chain. Its antigen is not known. Here immunoSEQ multiplex PCR was the method, and the copy in TCRdb shows in-frame clones only, minus some. This table has tens of thousands of clones, 70% to 90% appearing once. The data derive from a study of OX40 agonist ivuxolimab in advanced cancers. Study at large: Males comprised over 80% of the group, whose mean age was approximately 61 years (range 23 to 79).

General study points: Expanded clones belonging to CD8+ T cells outnumbered, on average, those of CD4+. Normalized T-cell clonal expansion was also low in a subset of nonresponders. Antigen specificity remained undetermined for the expanded peripheral T cells.

The germline V gene has CDR1 MNHEY and CDR2 SVGAGI. CDR3 length: 14 residues. V lost 6 bases, J lost 3 bases, and 15 bases lay in between. The chain uses TRBV6-5 and TRBJ2-7, with D possibly called TRBD1 or TRBD2 (5 bases each). The sample was CD4+ or CD8+ T cells sorted from blood, taken in a trial of the OX40 agonist ivuxolimab. This receptor was identified in an adult with an advanced solid tumor such as melanoma, head and neck, liver or kidney cancer. The CDR3: CASSQGPLYYEQYF. The CDR3 DNA reads as TGTGCCAGCAGCCAGGGACCGTTATACTACGAGCAGTACTTC.